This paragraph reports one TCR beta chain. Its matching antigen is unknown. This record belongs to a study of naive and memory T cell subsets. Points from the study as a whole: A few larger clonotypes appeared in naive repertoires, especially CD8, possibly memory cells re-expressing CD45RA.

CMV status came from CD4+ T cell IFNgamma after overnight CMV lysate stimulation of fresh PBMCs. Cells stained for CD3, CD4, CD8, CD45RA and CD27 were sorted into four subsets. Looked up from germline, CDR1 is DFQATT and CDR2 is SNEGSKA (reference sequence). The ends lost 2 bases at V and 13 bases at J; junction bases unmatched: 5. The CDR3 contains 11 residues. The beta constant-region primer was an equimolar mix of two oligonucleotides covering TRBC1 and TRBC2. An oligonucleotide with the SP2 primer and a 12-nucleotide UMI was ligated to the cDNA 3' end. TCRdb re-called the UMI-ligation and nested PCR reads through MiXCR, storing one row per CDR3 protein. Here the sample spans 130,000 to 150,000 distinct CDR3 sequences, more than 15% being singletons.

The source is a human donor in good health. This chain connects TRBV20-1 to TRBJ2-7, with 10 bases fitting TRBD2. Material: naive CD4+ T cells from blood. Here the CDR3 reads CSARYSSGRYF. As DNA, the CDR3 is TGCAGTGCTAGATATTCTAGCGGGAGATACTTC.